Listed here are 11 T cell receptor beta chains from one sample, sequenced in a study of blood T cell repertoires in COVID-19. Some clones are missing from TCRdb's copy, which holds only in-frame ones; the method was immunoSEQ multiplex PCR. The table lists about 100,000 clones, roughly 85% of them singletons, with roughly an eighth in the top ten. The sample taken for sequencing was peripheral blood. The receptors stem from an older woman with acute or convalescent COVID-19.

The chain uses TRBV6-2 or TRBV6-3 and TRBJ2-7, with D tentatively TRBD2 (6 bases). V was trimmed by 2 bases and J by 4 bases, leaving 12 bases between them. The CDR3 covers 14 residues. Germline V gene lookup returns CDR1 MNHEY and CDR2 SVGEGT. The CDR3 reads CASSYAGLGYEQYV. Here the CDR3 DNA reads TGTGCCAGCAGTTACGCGGGGCTGGGATACGAGCAGTACGTC.

The CDR3 DNA is TGTGCCAGCAGTGCCGCCACCGGTAACTATGGCTACACCTTC. Translation: CASSAATGNYGYTF. The chain uses TRBV2 and TRBJ1-2; no clear D. Germline V gene data show CDR1 as SNHLY and CDR2 as FYNNEI. The germline V and J ends were trimmed by 4 bases and 1 base, with 10 bases remaining between them. CDR3 length equals 14 residues. Based on the CDR3 plus reference TRBV2 and TRBJ1-2, the full variable domain is EPEVTQTPSHQVTQMGQEVILRCVPISNHLYFYWYRQILGQKVEFLVSFYNNEISEKSEIFDDQFSVERPDGSNFTLKIRSTKLEDSAMYFCASSAATGNYGYTFGSGTRLTVV.

The rearrangement links TRBV3-1 (or the pseudogene TRBV3-2) to TRBJ1-3; D ambiguous. With 6 bases removed from V and 1 base from J, the gap between germline ends came to 10 bases. CDR1 is LGHDT and CDR2 is YNNKEL in the germline V gene (reference sequence). The CDR3 sequence is 14 residues long. CDR3 residues: CASSANRSGNTIYF. Here the CDR3 DNA reads TGTGCCAGCAGTGCCAATCGGTCTGGAAACACCATATATTTT.

This clone was found once. The gene calls are TRBV11-2 and TRBJ2-4; the D gene is possibly TRBD2 (6 bases). The CDR3 has 17 amino acids. V was clipped by 6 bases and J by 0 bases, with 18 bases between them. Looked up from germline, CDR1 is SGHAT and CDR2 is FQNNGV. The CDR3 loop reads CASSRRDVRLAKNIQYF. The CDR3 nucleotides read TGTGCCAGCAGTAGGAGGGACGTTCGACTAGCCAAAAACATTCAGTACTTC.

As for this clone: Within the sample, other DNA sequences also encode this same CDR3. The rearrangement uses TRBV12-3 or TRBV12-4 and TRBJ1-2; a possible D gene is TRBD1 (5 bases). This CDR3 region has 12 residues. Trimming shortened V by 6 bases and J by 3 bases, and 8 bases separated the two germline ends. The CDR3 reads CASSPRDYGYTF. CDR3 nucleotide sequence: TGTGCCAGCAGCCCCAGGGACTATGGCTACACCTTC.

A few counts support this clone. The chain couples TRBV18 to TRBJ1-1; tentative D call: TRBD1 (6 bases). Germline V gene sequence: CDR1 KGHSH, CDR2 LQKENI. V was pared by 5 bases and J by 5 bases, with 15 bases between. CDR3 length equals 14 residues. The CDR3 DNA is TGTGCCAGCTCATACGACAGGTCCGGAACTGAAGCTTTCTTT. This translates into CASSYDRSGTEAFF. Full variable domain (missing parts from reference TRBV18 and TRBJ1-1): NAGVMQNPRHLVRRRGQEARLRCSPMKGHSHVYWYRQLPEEGLKFMVYLQKENIIDESGMPKERFSAEFPKEGPSILRIQQVVRGDSAAYFCASSYDRSGTEAFFGQGTRLTVV.

The chain couples TRBV5-1 to TRBJ1-1; D unresolved. This CDR3 region has 14 residues. Trimming took 5 bases from V and 1 from J, leaving 12 bases between them. Looked up from germline, CDR1 is SGHRS and CDR2 is YFSETQ. This CDR3 is CASSLQSTNTEAFF. As DNA, the CDR3 is TGCGCCAGCAGTCTACAGAGTACGAACACTGAAGCTTTCTTT.

The genes are TRBV5-1 and TRBJ1-2, with TRBD1 identical over 10 bases. V was pared by 4 bases and J by 3 bases, with 9 bases of the junction left unmatched. Germline CDR1 reads SGHRS; CDR2 reads YFSETQ. The CDR3 is 16 amino acids. CDR3 residues: CASSPAGGTGDYGYTF. The CDR3, as DNA: TGCGCCAGCAGCCCGGCGGGAGGGACAGGGGACTATGGCTACACCTTC.

The rearrangement joins TRBV5-8 to TRBJ1-4, with D hard to call. The CDR3 runs to 17 residues. Germline V lookup: CDR1 SGHTS, CDR2 YDEGEE. Between the trimmed V and J ends, which lost 4 bases and 6 bases, there was a span of 22 bases. In DNA, the CDR3 is TGTGCCAGCAGCGGGTTCCGGCTCGTGCAGACTGATGAAAAACTGTTTTTT. This sequence encodes CASSGFRLVQTDEKLFF.

The chain couples TRBV10-1 to TRBJ2-7; D call uncertain. The CDR3 is 14 amino acids. V was shortened by 3 bases and J by 2 bases, with 11 bases between the two germline ends. Germline values: CDR1 WNHNN, CDR2 SYGVQD (reference sequence). The CDR3 bases are TGCGCCAGCAGTGATCACTTCAGCGCCTACGAGCAGTACTTC. Translation: CASSDHFSAYEQYF.

The chain links TRBV11-2 to TRBJ1-5, with D unresolved. This CDR3 contains 15 residues. In germline, CDR1 is SGHAT, CDR2 FQNNGV. Trimming pared 0 bases from V and 6 bases from J, leaving 12 bases between. The CDR3 bases are TGTGCCAGCAGCTTAGATGGGCAGTATTCTCAGCCCCAGCATTTT. Its protein is CASSLDGQYSQPQHF.